This record looks at one T cell receptor beta chain sequence and its context. The data were produced by immunoSEQ multiplex PCR, yet TCRdb's version contains in-frame clones alone and is incomplete. The data hold about 52,000 clones, with roughly 91% observed a single time. In germline, CDR1 is MDHEN, CDR2 SYDVKM. The CDR3 extends over 18 amino acids. This entry is derived from a study of OX40 agonist ivuxolimab in advanced cancers. The material sequenced was CD4+ or CD8+ T cells sorted from blood, taken in a trial of the OX40 agonist ivuxolimab. The J gene is TRBJ2-5, the V gene TRBV28; TRBD2 aligns across 16 bases. The end of the DNA aligns better with TRBJ2-7, so the J call may be wrong. The receptor's source is an adult with an advanced solid tumor such as melanoma, head and neck, liver or kidney cancer. The CDR3, as DNA: TGTGCCAGCAGTGGAGTTATGGGACTAGCGGGAGGGAAGTACGAGCAGTACTTC. It is translated as CASSGVMGLAGGKYEQYF.